What follows are 23 T cell receptor beta chains derived from one specimen sequenced in a study of Ad26.COV2.S vaccination and SARS-CoV-2 variants. Treatment in this sample: 15 to 20 received Ad26.COV2.S at low or high dose, single or two shots; roughly five received placebo; per-sample allocation not given. Samples were taken on day 63 after the first vaccine or placebo injection. Clones were read by immunoSEQ multiplex PCR, and TCRdb kept only the in-frame ones, dropping some. This sample has 400,000 to 450,000 clones, with 92% found just once. The material sequenced was peripheral blood, taken in a trial of Ad26.COV2.S vaccine versus placebo. The receptor set was obtained from a person between 18 and 60 years old who received the Ad26.COV2.S COVID-19 vaccine or a placebo.

Details on this clone: The same CDR3 can be traced to other DNA sequences in this sample. V is TRBV7-2 and J is TRBJ1-5; unclear D gene. V was shortened by 1 base and J by 4 bases, with 5 bases between the two germline ends. CDR3 size: 13 residues. The V gene's germline CDR1 is SGHTA and CDR2 FQGNSA. The chain's CDR3 is CASSLVGNQPQHF. The CDR3 DNA is TGTGCCAGCAGCTTAGTGGGGAATCAGCCCCAGCATTTT. The variable domain in full, with the rest retrieved from reference TRBV7-2 and TRBJ1-5, is GAGVSQSPSNKVTEKGKDVELRCDPISGHTALYWYRQSLGQGLEFLIYFQGNSAPDKSGLPSDRFSAERTGGSVSTLTIQRTQQEDSAVYLCASSLVGNQPQHFGDGTRLSIL.

CDR3 sequence: CASSQERLGGRSYEQYF. In DNA form, the CDR3 reads TGCGCCAGCAGCCAAGAACGACTAGGCGGCCGGTCCTACGAGCAGTACTTC. This sequence joins TRBV4-3 and TRBJ2-7; D is perhaps TRBD2 (6 bases). The V gene's germline CDR1 is LGHNA and CDR2 YSLEER. V shed 0 bases and J shed 1 base, with 16 bases lying between them. This CDR3 is 17 amino acids long.

This chain connects TRBV12-5 to TRBJ1-1, with 7 bases matching TRBD1. The germline V gene has CDR1 LGHNT and CDR2 FRNRAP. The V and J ends lost 5 bases and 11 bases, in that order; junction bases with no gene match: 5. The length of the CDR3 is 11 residues. CDR3 nucleotides: TGTGCTAGTGGTCTGGGACAGAGGGCTTTCTTT. Translated, it gives CASGLGQRAFF.

The chain carries TRBV7-9 and TRBJ1-1; D remains unclear. The V end lost 4 bases, the J end lost 1 base, and 4 bases lay between the germline ends. Germline V gives CDR1 SEHNR, CDR2 FQNEAQ (reference sequence). This CDR3 is built from 12 residues. The CDR3 reads CASSSPNTEAFF. The CDR3 nucleotides are TGTGCCAGCAGCTCACCGAACACTGAAGCTTTCTTT.

This chain connects TRBV5-6 to TRBJ1-2; D gene ambiguous. The CDR3 is 14 residues long. Trimming left V 0 bases short and J 0 bases short, with 6 bases between. Per germline, CDR1 SGHDT and CDR2 YYEEEE. In nucleotides, the CDR3 is TGTGCCAGCAGCTTGGACAGTGCTAACTATGGCTACACCTTC. Residues: CASSLDSANYGYTF.

In nucleotides, the CDR3 is TGTGCCATCAGGATATTACGGGACAGGGGGCTTTACGAGCAGTACTTC. Protein product: CAIRILRDRGLYEQYF. The J gene is TRBJ2-7, the V gene TRBV10-3, with 12 bases identical to TRBD1. With V trimmed by 6 bases and J by 4 bases, 10 bases remained unmatched. Per the germline V gene, CDR1 is ENHRY and CDR2 is SYGVKD. The CDR3 runs 16 residues.

V usage is TRBV15 and J usage is TRBJ2-3, with TRBD2 matching 7 bases. Germline V gene lookup returns CDR1 LNHNV and CDR2 YYDKDF (reference sequence). The CDR3 runs to 16 residues. The junction had 7 bases not matched to a gene; V was cut back by 1 base and J by 3 bases. The CDR3 is CATSRAEGGRTDTQYF. The CDR3 nucleotides are TGTGCCACCAGCAGAGCGGAGGGAGGGAGAACAGATACGCAGTATTTT.

The V call is TRBV2, the J call TRBJ1-2; D is unclear. In germline, CDR1 is SNHLY, CDR2 FYNNEI. The CDR3 runs 14 residues. Trimming stripped 6 bases from V and 2 bases from J, with 13 bases between. The CDR3: CASREEQRNYGYTF. CDR3 DNA: TGTGCCAGCAGAGAGGAGCAAAGAAACTATGGCTACACCTTC.

The genes are TRBV7-9 and TRBJ1-2, with unresolved D. Between the trimmed V and J ends, which lost 2 bases and 5 bases, there was a span of 18 bases. The CDR3 loop spans 16 amino acids. Germline V gene lookup returns CDR1 SEHNR and CDR2 FQNEAQ (reference sequence). CDR3 DNA: TGTGCCAGCAGCTTATTTCTCACAGTGCCCGTTTATGGCTACACCTTC. Its translation: CASSLFLTVPVYGYTF.

The chain recombines TRBV11-2 with TRBJ1-1; D is unclear. The CDR3 length is 16 residues. V was shortened by 2 bases and J by 0 bases, with 13 bases between the two germline ends. Germline CDR1 and CDR2: SGHAT and FQNNGV. CDR3 in DNA: TGTGCCAGCAGCTTACATCATCTTAACATGAACACTGAAGCTTTCTTT. It codes for CASSLHHLNMNTEAFF. The full variable domain, with the rest looked up from reference TRBV11-2 and TRBJ1-1, is EAGVAQSPRYKIIEKRQSVAFWCNPISGHATLYWYQQILGQGPKLLIQFQNNGVVDDSQLPKDRFSAERLKGVDSTLKIQPAKLEDSAVYLCASSLHHLNMNTEAFFGQGTRLTVV.

V usage is TRBV18 and J usage is TRBJ1-5; D unclear. Germline assignment: CDR1 KGHSH and CDR2 LQKENI. V gave up 3 bases and J gave up 5 bases, with 11 bases separating them. CDR3 length: 14 amino acids. Here the CDR3 DNA reads TGTGCCAGCTCACCGGGCGTCAGAGATCAGCCCCAGCATTTT. As protein: CASSPGVRDQPQHF.

The CDR3 loop reads CASSQGGGLAGGGTQYF. CDR3 nucleotides: TGTGCCAGCAGCCAAGGCGGTGGACTAGCGGGGGGTGGAACCCAGTACTTC. This chain links TRBV3-1 (or the pseudogene TRBV3-2) with TRBJ2-5; TRBD2 matches at 14 bases. Germline V CDR1 and CDR2: LGHDT, YNNKEL (reference sequence). The V gene end was trimmed by 1 base and the J gene end by 8 bases; junction bases not matched to a gene: 9. The CDR3 loop spans 17 amino acids.

This rearrangement joins TRBV6-6 to TRBJ1-5, with 7 bases aligning to TRBD1. V lost 1 base, J lost 1 base, and 1 base stayed unmatched. Germline V gene data show CDR1 as MNHNY and CDR2 as SVGAGI (reference sequence). This CDR3 is built from 15 residues. CDR3 loop: CASSYWGQSNQPQHF. In nucleotides, the CDR3 is TGTGCCAGCAGTTACTGGGGACAGAGCAATCAGCCCCAGCATTTT.

This clone has a count of ten or more. The chain links TRBV6-1 to TRBJ1-1; D gene uncertain. CDR3 size: 11 residues. Germline V CDR1 and CDR2: MNHNS, SASEGT. V dropped 3 bases and J dropped 5 bases, with 4 bases sitting between them. The CDR3 protein is CASSERTEAFF. DNA for the CDR3: TGTGCCAGCAGTGAGAGAACTGAAGCTTTCTTT.

This chain joins TRBV28 and TRBJ1-1; D is perhaps TRBD1 (6 bases). Germline-derived CDR1 and CDR2 are MDHEN and SYDVKM. Deletions cut 6 bases from V and 1 base from J, with 24 bases between. This CDR3 region has 18 residues. This CDR3 is CASRAPSRWGLTNTEAFF. DNA of the CDR3: TGTGCCAGCAGAGCACCAAGTCGATGGGGGCTAACGAACACTGAAGCTTTCTTT.

The chain combines TRBV18 with TRBJ1-5, with unresolved D. V dropped 4 bases and J dropped 2 bases, with 9 bases sitting between them. The CDR3 has 14 residues. Per germline, CDR1 KGHSH and CDR2 LQKENI. CDR3 DNA sequence: TGTGCCAGCTCACACGCAGACCGCAATCAGCCCCAGCATTTT. Its protein product is CASSHADRNQPQHF.

The chain combines TRBV27 with TRBJ2-7; 7 bases align to TRBD1. V lost 3 bases and J lost 2; bases outside the gene matches: 7. CDR1 is MNHEY and CDR2 is SMNVEV in the germline V gene (reference sequence). The CDR3 sequence is 15 residues long. The CDR3 sequence is CASSLWTGGPYEQYF. The CDR3 nucleotides are TGTGCCAGCAGTTTGTGGACAGGTGGTCCCTACGAGCAGTACTTC.

The rearrangement uses TRBV7-6 and TRBJ1-1; D possibly corresponds to TRBD1 (6 bases). The germline CDR1 and CDR2 sequences are SGHVS and FNYEAQ. The V end was cut by 1 base, the J end by 4 bases, with 13 bases between. The CDR3 is made up of 15 amino acids. The CDR3, as DNA: TGTGCCAGCAGCTTAGAATCGGGGACACTCACTGAAGCTTTCTTT. Protein sequence: CASSLESGTLTEAFF.

This chain connects TRBV5-1 to TRBJ2-5; 8 nucleotides match TRBD1. V lost 4 bases, J lost 5 bases, and 7 bases stayed unmatched. The CDR3 extends over 14 amino acids. CDR1 and CDR2 (germline): SGHRS, YFSETQ. CDR3 sequence (DNA): TGCGCCAGCAGCATGACAGGGGTAGATGAGACCCAGTACTTC. It yields the protein CASSMTGVDETQYF.

V is TRBV6-1 and J is TRBJ1-2; 7 bases agree with TRBD1. The CDR3 has 15 residues. The V segment lost 5 bases and the J segment 1 base; nucleotides outside the gene matches: 7. CDR1 is MNHNS, CDR2 SASEGT, per germline. CDR3 in amino acids: CASSHRQGSNYGYTF. CDR3 bases: TGTGCCAGCAGTCATCGACAGGGAAGTAACTATGGCTACACCTTC.

The J gene is TRBJ1-1, the V gene TRBV30, with 8 bases aligning to TRBD1. The germline V gene has CDR1 GTSNPN and CDR2 SVGIG (reference sequence). The junction had 12 bases not matched to a gene; V was cut back by 7 bases and J by 5 bases. The CDR3 consists of 14 residues. The CDR3 DNA reads TGTGCCTTAAATGACAGGGGAAGAACAACTGAAGCTTTCTTT. This codes for CALNDRGRTTEAFF.

Concerning this clone: Germline is not matched at one junction end, which may reflect a read error. The rearrangement links TRBV11-2 to TRBJ1-2; 7 nucleotides line up with TRBD1. This CDR3 region has 14 residues. The germline V gene has CDR1 SGHAT and CDR2 FQNNGV. The CDR3 DNA sequence: TGTGCCAGCAGCCTAGACAGGGCCCTCTATGGCTACACCTTC. This translates into CASSLDRALYGYTF.

V and J are TRBV11-2 and TRBJ1-1; D possibly corresponds to TRBD1 (6 bases). Trimming removed 0 bases at V and 5 bases at J, with 10 bases between. CDR1 is SGHAT and CDR2 is FQNNGV in the germline V gene. CDR3 length: 14 amino acids. The CDR3 nucleotides are TGTGCCAGCAGCTTAGATAGGGGGATTACTGAAGCTTTCTTT. It codes for CASSLDRGITEAFF. The full variable domain, rest sourced from reference TRBV11-2 and TRBJ1-1, is EAGVAQSPRYKIIEKRQSVAFWCNPISGHATLYWYQQILGQGPKLLIQFQNNGVVDDSQLPKDRFSAERLKGVDSTLKIQPAKLEDSAVYLCASSLDRGITEAFFGQGTRLTVV.